Listed below are T cell receptor beta chains from one sample, sequenced in a study of CD8+CD57+ T cells in acquired aplastic anemia. A single record per CDR3 protein comes from TCRdb applying MiXCR to the reads. The table records 150,000 to 200,000 distinct CDR3 sequences, approximately 45% of them present only once. Sequenced material: sorted CD4+, CD8+, or CD8+CD57+ T cells (not recorded which) from PBMCs. All receptors derive from a human donor in good health. The CDR3 runs from the conserved cysteine through the conserved F or W. Clone size appears in some rows only: once, few, many, or a class for an expanded clone.

j_call v_call clone_size cdr3_aa
TRBJ2-7 TRBV10-3 few CAVCRDHNYEQYF
TRBJ1-3 TRBV3-1 . CASSPSGTGGNTIYF
TRBJ2-4 TRBV24-1 few CASSDWALAKNIQYF
TRBJ2-7 TRBV5-1 few CASSLKGQGYEQYF
TRBJ2-7 TRBV19 . CASSDLGRFHEQYF
TRBJ1-4 TRBV18 few CASSPDKGKDEKLFF
TRBJ1-2 TRBV7-9 many CASSLRGAIGGYTF
TRBJ1-3 TRBV19 . CASSGTGTSGNTIYF
TRBJ2-7 TRBV29-1 many CSARLAGGYEQYF
TRBJ2-5 TRBV20-1 . CSARDAAASGRAGETQYF
TRBJ2-1 TRBV19 . CASSIRTSGNYNEQFF
TRBJ2-3 TRBV29-1 few CSVEKSTDTQYF
TRBJ1-2 TRBV24-1 . CATSGTTYGYTF
TRBJ2-1 TRBV19 . CASSTPGTGGVKSSYNEQFF
TRBJ1-2 TRBV19 . CASSIVSGHLTGYTF
TRBJ1-2 TRBV5-6 many CASSLWGDYGYTF
TRBJ1-5 TRBV24-1 . CATSDPNSNQPQHF
TRBJ2-7 TRBV7-8 many CASSLVSGISYEQYF
TRBJ2-1 TRBV5-1 . CASSLMSRPLNEQFF
TRBJ2-1 TRBV15 . CATSRDSGGEQFF
. TRBV5-1 . CASSINSGGTPYEQYF
TRBJ1-6 TRBV14 . CASSQGFRGANSSPLHF
TRBJ1-1 TRBV28 . CASSQTPVEGTEAFF
TRBJ2-1 TRBV12-3/TRBV12-4 many CASSPTSGGHNEQFF
TRBJ1-4 TRBV15 . CATSQYNEKLFF
TRBJ1-2 TRBV25-1 . CASSELQGTDGYTF
TRBJ1-2 TRBV7-9 many CASSDRDAYSPNYGYTF